The T cell receptor (beta chain) under discussion was sequenced for a study of blood T cell repertoires in COVID-19. Study as a whole: Researchers got acute and convalescent COVID-19 samples from the United States, Italy and Spain. Sample material is recorded as cDNA or gDNA derived from T cells, B-cell-depleted T cells, or PBMCs.

In this sample, this clone turned up a few times. Methods used by the authors: Estimates of nucleated cell counts were drawn from the amplification of reference gene primers. Clones were read by immunoSEQ multiplex PCR, and TCRdb kept only the in-frame ones, dropping some. That table furnishes V, J and clone size, whereas the DNA furnished D and trimming. The sample holds some 46,000 clones, 75% to 90% seen once. The CDR3 runs to 14 residues. Per germline, CDR1 KGHSH and CDR2 LQKENI. Trimming stripped 2 bases from V and 0 bases from J, with 7 bases between. The source material was peripheral blood. J is TRBJ1-1 and V is TRBV18; D unresolved. The TCR comes from a man aged 50-59 years with acute or convalescent COVID-19. CDR3 sequence reads: CASSPVSVNTEAFF. CDR3 nucleotide sequence: TGTGCCAGCTCACCAGTCTCTGTGAACACTGAAGCTTTCTTT.